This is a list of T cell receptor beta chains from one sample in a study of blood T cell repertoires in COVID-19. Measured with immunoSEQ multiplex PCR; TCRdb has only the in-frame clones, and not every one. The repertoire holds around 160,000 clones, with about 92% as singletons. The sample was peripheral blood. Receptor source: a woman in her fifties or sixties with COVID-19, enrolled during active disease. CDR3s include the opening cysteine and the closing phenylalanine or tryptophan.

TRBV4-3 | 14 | CASSQMGDNEKLFF
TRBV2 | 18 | CASRRLAGGHGITDTQYF
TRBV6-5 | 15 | CASSSYTGAGNTIYF
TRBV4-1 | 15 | CASSQDNVAEYEQYF
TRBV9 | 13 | CASSSGQGDGYTF
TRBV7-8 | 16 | CASSPLFSGAQGEAFF
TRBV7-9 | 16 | CASSLGGDSSGEKLFF
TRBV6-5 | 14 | CASSLDRVNTEAFF
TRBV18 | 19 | CASSTRARTGPFDVIGYTF
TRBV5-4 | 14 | CASSLGRSTDTQYF
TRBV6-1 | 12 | CASSEKGDTQYF
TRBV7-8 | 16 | CASSFTGGVSYNEQFF
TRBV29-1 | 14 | CSVERAPDGYGYTF
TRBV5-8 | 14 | CASRSGILWYEQYF
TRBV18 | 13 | CASSRTGNQPQHF
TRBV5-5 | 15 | CASSPTSGGAGELFF
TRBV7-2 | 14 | CASSPTGGHYGYTF
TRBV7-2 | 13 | CASSLDLPMIQYF
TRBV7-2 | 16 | CASSFSGGVGTGELFF
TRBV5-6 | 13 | CASSSAHSETQYF
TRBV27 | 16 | CASSPRRDRGWTEAFF
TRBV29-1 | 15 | CSARDRVGLCPGYTF
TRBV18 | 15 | CASSPVGGVDYGYTF
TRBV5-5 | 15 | CASSPAGGPNEKLFF
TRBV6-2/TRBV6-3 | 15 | CASSYAPGRNYGYTF
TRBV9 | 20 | CASSTRTGTSGGVSYNEQFF